The 9 T cell receptor beta chains given below trace back to one sample, sequenced in a study of shared clonotypes between healthy human individuals. Produced via immunoSEQ multiplex PCR; TCRdb's table is partial and in-frame only. The sample includes 200,000 to 250,000 clones, 50% to 80% of them seen just once. Sequenced material: memory CD4+ T cells sorted from blood. Subset of the sample: CD45RA-negative fraction. Receptors originate from a man aged 25 to 45 in good health.

The chain uses TRBV6-1 and TRBJ2-7, with 15 bases fitting TRBD2. J lost 12 bases, V lost 4 bases, and 7 bases had no gene match. The CDR3 totals 14 residues. Germline-derived CDR1 and CDR2 are MNHNS and SASEGT. The CDR3 DNA reads TGTGCCAGCAGTGTCCGGACTAGCGGGAGGGTACTGTACTTC. Its protein is CASSVRTSGRVLYF.

The chain recombines TRBV2 with TRBJ1-4, with no clear D. V lost 1 base, J lost 7 bases, and 10 bases lay in between. The CDR3 spans 14 residues. The germline V gene encodes CDR1 SNHLY and CDR2 FYNNEI. The CDR3 DNA reads TGTGCCAGCAGTGAAGGGGTAGAGGTTGAAAAACTGTTTTTT. Residues: CASSEGVEVEKLFF.

This clone was recorded once. J is TRBJ2-3 and V is TRBV7-3, with D perhaps assigned TRBD1 or TRBD2 (6 bases each). V lost 5 bases, J lost 2 bases, and 20 bases lay in between. Germline lookup yields CDR1 SGHTA and CDR2 FQGTGA. The CDR3 is made up of 17 amino acids. CDR3 in amino acids: CASSRSGGRGPTDTQYF. CDR3 DNA sequence: TGTGCCAGCAGCCGCTCCGGGGGCAGGGGCCCCACAGATACGCAGTATTTT. The variable domain in full, with the rest retrieved from reference TRBV7-3 and TRBJ2-3, is GAGVSQTPSNKVTEKGKYVELRCDPISGHTALYWYRQSLGQGPEFLIYFQGTGAADDSGLPNDRFFAVRPEGSVSTLKIQRTERGDSAVYLCASSRSGGRGPTDTQYFGPGTRLTVL.

The chain combines TRBV4-2 with TRBJ2-3; possibly TRBD2 for D (5 bases). This CDR3 is built from 15 residues. Germline CDR1 LGHNA, CDR2 YNFKEQ. V was cut by 0 bases and J by 9 bases, with 16 bases left in between. This CDR3 reads CASSQDAGLKGTQYF. Written as DNA, the CDR3 is TGTGCCAGCAGCCAAGATGCGGGCCTGAAAGGGACGCAGTATTTT.

The rearrangement uses TRBV4-1 and TRBJ2-2; D unclear. CDR3 length: 14 residues. Per the germline V gene, CDR1 is MGHRA and CDR2 is YSYEKL. V was shortened by 1 base and J by 4 bases, with 7 bases between the two germline ends. CDR3 bases: TGCGCCAGCAGCCAAGGCCTTCTCACCGGGGAGCTGTTTTTT. Translating it yields CASSQGLLTGELFF.

In its sample, this clone was seen a few times. The chain couples TRBV2 to TRBJ1-2; unclear D gene. This CDR3 region has 12 residues. V was trimmed by 5 bases and J by 1 base, leaving 5 bases between them. The germline V gene encodes CDR1 SNHLY and CDR2 FYNNEI. The DNA for the CDR3 is TGTGCCAGCAGTCAGGATAACTATGGCTACACCTTC. Translating it yields CASSQDNYGYTF. Together with reference TRBV2 and TRBJ1-2, the CDR3 gives the full variable domain: EPEVTQTPSHQVTQMGQEVILRCVPISNHLYFYWYRQILGQKVEFLVSFYNNEISEKSEIFDDQFSVERPDGSNFTLKIRSTKLEDSAMYFCASSQDNYGYTFGSGTRLTVV.

V is TRBV19 and J is TRBJ2-1, with TRBD1 identical over 9 bases. In germline, CDR1 is LNHDA, CDR2 SQIVND (reference sequence). J was trimmed by 6 bases and V by 5 bases; bases with no gene match: 5. CDR3 length equals 14 residues. The CDR3 bases are TGTGCCAGTAGTGTTGCGACAGGGGGCAATGAGCAGTTCTTC. This gives the protein CASSVATGGNEQFF.

The chain is built from TRBV27 and TRBJ2-3, with D perhaps matching TRBD1 (5 bases). The ends were cut back, 7 bases at V and 0 bases at J, with 11 bases in the middle. The CDR3 extends over 14 amino acids. The germline V gene has CDR1 MNHEY and CDR2 SMNVEV (reference sequence). This chain's CDR3 is CASNRGKSTDTQYF. DNA for the CDR3: TGTGCCAGCAATAGGGGTAAGAGCACAGATACGCAGTATTTT.

This chain connects TRBV9 to TRBJ1-4, with TRBD1 as a possible D gene (5 bases). Per germline, CDR1 SGDLS and CDR2 YYNGEE. V lost 0 bases and J 7 bases, leaving 13 bases between the germline ends. The CDR3 runs to 15 residues. The CDR3 is CASSVDGTRAEKLFF. CDR3 DNA sequence: TGTGCCAGCAGCGTAGATGGGACGAGGGCTGAAAAACTGTTTTTT.